Presented here are 32 T cell receptor beta chains from one specimen sequenced in a study of T cells in Graves' hyperthyroidism and ophthalmopathy. Using RNA transcripts as the source, TCR beta CDR3 regions were amplified. During a first-round RT-PCR of the TCR CDR3, the HTBI primer set was used. MiXCR, applied by TCRdb to the multiplex PCR reads, yields one record per CDR3 protein. The repertoire has about 420,000 distinct CDR3 sequences, 15% to 18% of them found once; the top ten carry 13% to 15%. Input material: blood. These TCRs come from a woman aged 18-29 years with Graves' hyperthyroidism.

This clonotype appeared a few times. The V and J genes are TRBV24-1 and TRBJ1-1; 7 bases are shared with TRBD1. Germline V lookup: CDR1 KGHDR, CDR2 SFDVKD. The CDR3 sequence is 15 residues long. Trimming removed 2 bases from V and 1 base from J; junction bases left unmatched: 3. The CDR3 loop reads CATSDWRTGNTEAFF. The CDR3 DNA reads TGTGCCACCAGTGATTGGAGGACAGGGAACACTGAAGCTTTCTTT.

In this sample, this clonotype turned up many times. The chain couples TRBV3-1 to TRBJ2-3, with D perhaps matching TRBD2 (6 bases). Germline assignment: CDR1 LGHDT and CDR2 YNNKEL (reference sequence). The length of the CDR3 is 15 residues. V shed 4 bases and J shed 2 bases, with 13 bases lying between them. This chain's CDR3 is CASSRGGIFTDTQYF. Here the CDR3 DNA reads TGTGCCAGCAGCCGGGGCGGGATTTTCACAGATACGCAGTATTTT.

A few counts support this clonotype. The J gene is TRBJ2-4, the V gene TRBV2; the D gene is possibly TRBD1 (5 bases). Germline values: CDR1 SNHLY, CDR2 FYNNEI. The CDR3 extends over 17 amino acids. Trimming removed 1 base at V and 0 bases at J, with 13 bases between. This CDR3 reads CASSEGAGIGAKNIQYF. In DNA, the CDR3 is TGTGCCAGCAGTGAAGGGGCAGGGATTGGAGCCAAAAACATTCAGTACTTC.

The genes are TRBV15 and TRBJ1-5; perhaps TRBD1 as D (6 bases). The CDR3 contains 15 residues. Trimming took off 6 bases at V and 0 bases at J, with 12 bases between the two ends. From germline, CDR1 is LNHNV and CDR2 YYDKDF (reference sequence). The CDR3 loop is CATRRQDYSNQPQHF. The CDR3 DNA sequence: TGTGCCACCAGAAGACAGGACTATAGCAATCAGCCCCAGCATTTT.

This clonotype has just a few counts. This sequence joins TRBV20-1 and TRBJ2-1; the match to TRBD2 covers 10 bases. Trimming cost V 5 bases and J 6 bases; bases outside gene matches: 7. This CDR3 is 14 amino acids long. Per the germline V gene, CDR1 is DFQATT and CDR2 is SNEGSKA (reference sequence). The CDR3: CSARAGGLFNEQFF. CDR3 DNA sequence: TGCAGTGCTCGAGCGGGGGGGTTGTTCAATGAGCAGTTCTTC.

With respect to this clonotype: Since the CDR3 does not end with the conserved phenylalanine or tryptophan, this likely comes from a read error. The chain combines TRBV7-6 with TRBJ2-1, with D maybe TRBD1 (6 bases). Trimming shortened V by 1 base and J by 7 bases, and 17 bases separated the two germline ends. This CDR3 is built from 16 residues. CDR1 and CDR2 (germline): SGHVS, FNYEAQ. In nucleotides, the CDR3 is TGTGCCAGCAGCTTAGAAGGGGACACCCTTGGGAATGAGCAGTTCCTC. Its translation: CASSLEGDTLGNEQFL.

This clonotype was seen only a few times. CDR3 nucleotide sequence: TGTGCCATCAAGAGAGGGTTCTCTGGGGCCAACGTCCTGACTTTC. Its protein is CAIKRGFSGANVLTF. The chain couples TRBV10-3 to TRBJ2-6; possibly TRBD2 for D (5 bases). The V and J ends lost 7 bases and 0 bases respectively, with 10 bases between them. The CDR3 consists of 15 residues. CDR1 ENHRY and CDR2 SYGVKD come from the germline V gene.

This clonotype was seen at least ten times. The chain carries TRBV24-1 and TRBJ2-3, with 9 positions matching TRBD2. V dropped 10 bases and J dropped 4; count of bases not matched to a gene: 5. The CDR3 length is 13 residues. CDR1 and CDR2 (germline): KGHDR, SFDVKD. The DNA for the CDR3 is TGTGCCACGGGGAGCGGGGGGCCAGATACGCAGTATTTT. Translated: CATGSGGPDTQYF.

This clonotype was seen repeatedly, ten times or more. The chain uses TRBV7-2 and TRBJ2-3; TRBD2 matches 7 bases. J gave up 3 bases and V 0 bases, and 3 bases lay outside the gene matches. CDR1 and CDR2 from the germline V gene are SGHTA and FQGNSA. The CDR3 sequence is 15 residues long. The CDR3 coding sequence is TGTGCCAGCAGCTTAGCTGGTAGCGGGACAGATACGCAGTATTTT. It encodes CASSLAGSGTDTQYF.

V usage is TRBV6-1 and J usage is TRBJ1-2; D perhaps matches TRBD1 (6 bases). The germline V and J ends were trimmed by 6 bases and 8 bases, with 13 bases remaining between them. The germline V gene has CDR1 MNHNS and CDR2 SASEGT. This CDR3 spans 12 amino acids. CDR3 amino acids: CASSLQGQGYTF. The CDR3 region has the DNA TGTGCCAGCAGCCTACAGGGTCAGGGCTACACCTTC.

Many counts were recorded for this clonotype. The genes are TRBV11-2 and TRBJ2-1; 11 nucleotides agree with TRBD2. The germline V gene encodes CDR1 SGHAT and CDR2 FQNNGV. This CDR3 is built from 20 residues. V lost 1 base to trimming and J lost 4 bases; unmatched junction nucleotides: 15. In DNA form, the CDR3 reads TGTGCCAGCAGCTTAGCCCCTCTAGCGGGAGGATCCCCCTTATACAATGAGCAGTTCTTC. Translation gives CASSLAPLAGGSPLYNEQFF.

This clonotype has only a few counts. The genes are TRBV20-1 and TRBJ1-2, with D possibly being TRBD1 (5 bases). V lost 6 bases and J 8 bases, leaving 19 bases between the germline ends. Germline CDR1 reads DFQATT; CDR2 reads SNEGSKA (reference sequence). This CDR3 has 13 amino acids. CDR3 sequence (DNA): TGCAGTGCGGAACAGGAGTCTTTAAAAGGCTACACCTTC. Protein product: CSAEQESLKGYTF.

About this clonotype: Possible read error: a much larger clone is one base away. This chain uses TRBV2 with TRBJ1-2, with 9 nucleotides matching TRBD1. This CDR3 has 16 residues. V lost 5 bases and J lost 6; bases outside the gene matches: 13. Germline assignment: CDR1 SNHLY and CDR2 FYNNEI. The CDR3 is CASSSLPGTGSHGYTF. The CDR3 nucleotides are TGTGCCAGCAGTTCACTACCCGGGACAGGGTCCCATGGCTACACCTTC.

The V call is TRBV5-6, the J call TRBJ1-5; TRBD1 is a possible D gene (5 bases). V was trimmed by 1 base and J by 3 bases, leaving 14 bases between them. The CDR3 is 16 residues long. The germline V gene has CDR1 SGHDT and CDR2 YYEEEE. The CDR3 loop reads CASSLRMGLNNQPQHF. The DNA of the CDR3 is TGTGCCAGCAGCTTGAGGATGGGACTGAACAATCAGCCCCAGCATTTT. Variable domain in full (rest from reference TRBV5-6 and TRBJ1-5): DAGVTQSPTHLIKTRGQQVTLRCSPKSGHDTVSWYQQALGQGPQFIFQYYEEEERQRGNFPDRFSGHQFPNYSSELNVNALLLGDSALYLCASSLRMGLNNQPQHFGDGTRLSIL.

As to this clonotype: A much larger clonotype is one base distant, so this may be a read error. The J gene is TRBJ2-4, the V gene TRBV28; D perhaps matches TRBD2 (6 bases). The CDR3 has 14 amino acids. The germline CDR1 and CDR2 sequences are MDHEN and SYDVKM. The V end lost 4 bases, the J end lost 7 bases, and 14 bases lay between the germline ends. In nucleotides, the CDR3 is TGTGCCAGCAGTTCATACGGGCGGGGTAACATTCAGTACTTC. This gives the protein CASSSYGRGNIQYF.

This clonotype was counted a few times. The V gene is TRBV20-1, the J gene TRBJ1-2; no definite D call. The V end was cut by 0 bases, the J end by 4 bases, with 9 bases between. The CDR3 loop spans 13 amino acids. Germline V gene lookup returns CDR1 DFQATT and CDR2 SNEGSKA (reference sequence). The CDR3 nucleotides read TGCAGTGCTAGAGACGCCGGGAGCTATGGCTACACCTTC. Translated, it gives CSARDAGSYGYTF.

This clonotype came up many times. This chain links TRBV3-1 with TRBJ1-3, with D uncertain. With 1 base removed from V and 1 base from J, the gap between germline ends came to 5 bases. The CDR3 runs 14 residues. Germline V CDR1 and CDR2: LGHDT, YNNKEL (reference sequence). The CDR3 sequence: CASSQGRSGNTIYF. The CDR3 DNA reads as TGTGCCAGCAGCCAAGGGCGTTCTGGAAACACCATATATTTT.

This clonotype was found a few times. The genes are TRBV7-9 and TRBJ2-3; no clear D. The V end lost 8 bases, the J end lost 0 bases, and 15 bases lay between the germline ends. CDR3 size: 15 residues. Germline V gives CDR1 SEHNR, CDR2 FQNEAQ (reference sequence). The CDR3 here is CASSSGSTSTDTQYF. The CDR3 coding sequence is TGTGCCAGCTCCTCCGGGTCGACTAGCACAGATACGCAGTATTTT.

CDR3 DNA: TGTGCCAGCAGTGACCTTAGCGGGGGGCAAGAGACCCAGTACTTC. It translates to CASSDLSGGQETQYF. This chain uses TRBV6-1 with TRBJ2-5; TRBD2 agrees at 10 bases. The CDR3 has 15 residues. The germline V gene encodes CDR1 MNHNS and CDR2 SASEGT. With V trimmed by 3 bases and J by 2 bases, 3 bases remained unmatched.

This clonotype was recorded many times. This chain's CDR3 is CASSLTGTDLYEQYF. For the CDR3, the DNA is TGCGCCAGCAGCTTGACCGGGACAGATCTCTACGAGCAGTACTTC. The rearrangement links TRBV5-1 to TRBJ2-7; 7 nucleotides agree with TRBD1. Germline-derived CDR1 and CDR2 are SGHRS and YFSETQ. There are 15 residues in the CDR3. V dropped 1 base and J dropped 3; count of bases not matched to a gene: 7.

The chain joins TRBV5-6 to TRBJ1-1; 11 nucleotides agree with TRBD1. The CDR3 has 14 amino acids. Unmatched junction bases numbered 2, after V lost 3 bases and J lost 4 bases. The germline gives CDR1 SGHDT, CDR2 YYEEEE. CDR3 sequence (DNA): TGTGCCAGCAGCTGGGACAGGGGGAGCACTGAAGCTTTCTTT. This codes for CASSWDRGSTEAFF.

In this sample, this clonotype turned up a few times. The chain couples TRBV7-2 to TRBJ2-3; 13 nucleotides line up with TRBD2. V lost 4 bases and J lost 9; bases outside the gene matches: 7. Germline CDR1 SGHTA, CDR2 FQGNSA. The CDR3 totals 15 residues. The CDR3 loop is CASSSTSGGKLTQYF. The CDR3 DNA reads TGTGCCAGCAGCTCGACTAGCGGGGGGAAATTAACGCAGTATTTT.

This clonotype was found a few times. The CDR3 region is CASSITQGGVKNIQYF. CDR3 DNA sequence: TGTGCCAGCAGCATAACTCAGGGGGGGGTCAAAAACATTCAGTACTTC. The V gene is TRBV7-2, the J gene TRBJ2-4; tentatively, D is TRBD1 or TRBD2 (7 bases each). V lost 5 bases to trimming and J lost 3 bases, with 17 bases between them. This CDR3 region has 16 residues. CDR1 and CDR2 (germline): SGHTA, FQGNSA.

This clonotype was seen many times. This sequence joins TRBV6-1 and TRBJ1-2; unclear D gene. The CDR3 sequence is 11 residues long. The V and J ends lost 9 bases and 4 bases respectively, with 9 bases between them. CDR1 MNHNS and CDR2 SASEGT come from the germline V gene. The CDR3 protein is CASIAGYGYTF. The CDR3 nucleotides read TGTGCCAGTATAGCTGGCTATGGCTACACCTTC.

This clonotype has ten or more counts. This CDR3 reads CASSGDRRSYEQYF. DNA of the CDR3: TGTGCCAGCAGTGGCGACAGGCGCTCCTACGAGCAGTACTTC. The genes are TRBV2 and TRBJ2-7, with TRBD1 as a possible D gene (6 bases). CDR3 length: 14 residues. Deletions cut 4 bases from V and 0 bases from J, with 10 bases between. Germline V lookup: CDR1 SNHLY, CDR2 FYNNEI.

This clonotype was seen only a few times. J is TRBJ2-3 and V is TRBV29-1, with 10 positions matching TRBD1. Per germline, CDR1 SQVTM and CDR2 ANQGSEA. V lost 6 bases, J lost 3 bases, and 9 bases stayed unmatched. The CDR3 spans 15 residues. The CDR3 bases are TGCAGCGTCAGAACCGGGACAGGGGAAACAGATACGCAGTATTTT. Translating gives CSVRTGTGETDTQYF.

The table lists this clonotype with a count of one. The chain couples TRBV4-3 to TRBJ1-1; D possibly corresponds to TRBD1 (5 bases). The CDR3 has 16 residues. Germline CDR1 reads LGHNA; CDR2 reads YSLEER. The V gene lost 0 bases and the J gene lost 2 bases, with 13 bases spanning the gap. CDR3 DNA: TGCGCCAGCAGCCAAGATCGGGGACTGACTAACACTGAAGCTTTCTTT. It codes for CASSQDRGLTNTEAFF.

This clonotype was seen a handful of times. The chain couples TRBV9 to TRBJ1-2; D gene unclear. Germline assignment: CDR1 SGDLS and CDR2 YYNGEE. V was trimmed by 5 bases and J by 4 bases, leaving 15 bases between them. The CDR3 extends over 14 amino acids. Written as DNA, the CDR3 is TGTGCCAGCAGTAAGAGTGGAGGAGGCTATGGCTACACCTTC. This translates into CASSKSGGGYGYTF. Complete variable domain (other parts from reference TRBV9 and TRBJ1-2): DSGVTQTPKHLITATGQRVTLRCSPRSGDLSVYWYQQSLDQGLQFLIQYYNGEERAKGNILERFSAQQFPDLHSELNLSSLELGDSALYFCASSKSGGGYGYTFGSGTRLTVV.

This clonotype was picked up a small number of times. This chain connects TRBV14 to TRBJ2-7; unclear D gene. Trimming stripped 0 bases from V and 6 bases from J, with 9 bases between. Germline CDR1 SGHDN, CDR2 FVKESK. This CDR3 contains 13 residues. The CDR3 reads CASSQDWVVEQYF. In nucleotides, the CDR3 is TGTGCCAGCAGCCAAGATTGGGTTGTCGAGCAGTACTTC.

This clonotype showed up many times. J is TRBJ2-5 and V is TRBV3-1, with 10 bases that match TRBD2. There are 16 residues in the CDR3. Germline V gene sequence: CDR1 LGHDT, CDR2 YNNKEL (reference sequence). The ends lost 1 base at V and 5 bases at J; junction bases unmatched: 7. The CDR3 sequence is CASSQVLAGDRETQYF. The CDR3 DNA reads TGTGCCAGCAGCCAAGTCCTAGCGGGAGATCGGGAGACCCAGTACTTC.

The rearrangement links TRBV7-3 to TRBJ2-4; 7 bases align to TRBD1. The V gene end was trimmed by 5 bases and the J gene end by 0 bases; junction bases not matched to a gene: 10. The germline V gene encodes CDR1 SGHTA and CDR2 FQGTGA. The CDR3 has 17 amino acids. CDR3 sequence (DNA): TGTGCCAGCAGCCCCCGGACAGGCCCCACAGCCAAAAACATTCAGTACTTC. Translated: CASSPRTGPTAKNIQYF. The variable domain in full, with the rest retrieved from reference TRBV7-3 and TRBJ2-4, is GAGVSQTPSNKVTEKGKYVELRCDPISGHTALYWYRQSLGQGPEFLIYFQGTGAADDSGLPNDRFFAVRPEGSVSTLKIQRTERGDSAVYLCASSPRTGPTAKNIQYFGAGTRLSVL.

This clonotype was seen many times. The chain recombines TRBV27 with TRBJ2-7, with 14 positions matching TRBD2. CDR1 is MNHEY, CDR2 SMNVEV, per germline (reference sequence). V was pared by 6 bases and J by 2 bases, with 12 bases of the junction left unmatched. The CDR3 runs to 18 residues. CDR3 DNA: TGTGCCAGCAGCCCACTTGGGACTAGCGGGAGTGGGACCTACGAGCAGTACTTC. It codes for CASSPLGTSGSGTYEQYF.